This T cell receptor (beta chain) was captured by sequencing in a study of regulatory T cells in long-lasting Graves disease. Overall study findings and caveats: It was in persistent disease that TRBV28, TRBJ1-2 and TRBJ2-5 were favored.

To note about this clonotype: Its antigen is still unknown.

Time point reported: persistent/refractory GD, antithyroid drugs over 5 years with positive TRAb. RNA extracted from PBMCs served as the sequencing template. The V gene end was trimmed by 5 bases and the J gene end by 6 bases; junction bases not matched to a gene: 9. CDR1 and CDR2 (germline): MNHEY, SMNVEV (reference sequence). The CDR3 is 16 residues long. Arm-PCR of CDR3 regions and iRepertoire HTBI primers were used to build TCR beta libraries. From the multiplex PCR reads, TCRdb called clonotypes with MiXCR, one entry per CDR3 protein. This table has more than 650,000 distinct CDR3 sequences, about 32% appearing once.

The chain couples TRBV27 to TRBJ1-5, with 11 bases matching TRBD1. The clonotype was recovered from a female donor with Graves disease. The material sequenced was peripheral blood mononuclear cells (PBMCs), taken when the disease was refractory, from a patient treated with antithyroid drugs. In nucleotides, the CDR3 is TGTGCCAGCAGTCCCGGACAGGGGGCATTCGTTCAGCCCCAGCATTTT. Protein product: CASSPGQGAFVQPQHF.